The 7 T cell receptor beta chains given below trace back to one sample, sequenced in a study of regulatory T cells in long-lasting Graves disease. CDR3 regions were amplified by Arm-PCR using iRepertoire HTBI primers to build TCR beta libraries. TCRdb recomputed calls from the multiplex PCR reads with MiXCR, one row per CDR3 protein. The sample shows 650,000 to 700,000 distinct CDR3 sequences, 30% of them seen only once. Time point of the sample: persistent/refractory GD, antithyroid drugs over 5 years with positive TRAb. PBMC RNA served as the TCR library source. Specimen: peripheral blood mononuclear cells (PBMCs), collected when the disease was refractory, from a patient treated with antithyroid drugs. Receptor source: a female donor with Graves disease.

The chain's CDR3 is CASSQWVEGGPEAFF. CDR3 sequence (DNA): TGCGCCAGCAGCCAATGGGTGGAGGGTGGCCCTGAAGCTTTCTTT. The V gene is TRBV4-1, the J gene TRBJ1-1, with unresolved D. Per the germline V gene, CDR1 is MGHRA and CDR2 is YSYEKL. V lost 2 bases and J lost 6, with 16 bases in between. This CDR3 has 15 residues.

V usage is TRBV20-1 and J usage is TRBJ1-2; 8 bases line up with TRBD1. V shed 6 bases, J shed 4 bases, and the junction held 10 bases outside the gene matches. The CDR3 totals 14 residues. Germline assignment: CDR1 DFQATT and CDR2 SNEGSKA (reference sequence). The CDR3 loop is CSATPPGGSYGYTF. For the CDR3, the DNA is TGCAGTGCCACTCCCCCAGGGGGCAGCTATGGCTACACCTTC.

This chain links TRBV11-2 with TRBJ2-2; weak D call: TRBD2 (5 bases). V was trimmed by 5 bases and J by 4 bases, leaving 8 bases between them. From germline, CDR1 is SGHAT and CDR2 FQNNGV. The CDR3 is 13 amino acids. CDR3 in amino acids: CASSPEVTGELFF. The CDR3 region has the DNA TGTGCCAGCAGCCCGGAGGTCACCGGGGAGCTGTTTTTT. Full variable domain (outside the CDR3, taken from reference TRBV11-2 and TRBJ2-2): EAGVAQSPRYKIIEKRQSVAFWCNPISGHATLYWYQQILGQGPKLLIQFQNNGVVDDSQLPKDRFSAERLKGVDSTLKIQPAKLEDSAVYLCASSPEVTGELFFGEGSRLTVL.

This chain uses TRBV6-5 with TRBJ1-1; tentatively, D is TRBD1 (6 bases). The V end was cut by 4 bases, the J end by 6 bases, with 21 bases between. This CDR3 region has 16 residues. Germline loops: CDR1 MNHEY, CDR2 SVGAGI. The CDR3 DNA is TGTGCCAGCAGTTTCAGGGGTACCGGGCCGCGGGCTGAAGCTTTCTTT. Amino acid sequence: CASSFRGTGPRAEAFF.

The table lists this clonotype with a count of one. The chain has TRBV5-1 and TRBJ2-5; tentatively, D is TRBD1 (5 bases). V was trimmed by 5 bases and J by 3 bases, leaving 17 bases between them. Germline CDR1 and CDR2: SGHRS and YFSETQ. CDR3 length: 15 residues. The CDR3 protein is CASRLTGADKETQYF. As DNA, the CDR3 is TGCGCCAGCAGACTAACTGGGGCTGACAAAGAGACCCAGTACTTC.

This clonotype was picked up a small number of times. The chain carries TRBV10-3 and TRBJ2-6, with 9 positions matching TRBD1. The CDR3 runs 16 residues. Germline CDR1 and CDR2: ENHRY and SYGVKD. V was clipped by 4 bases and J by 1 base; unmatched bases: 2. The DNA of the CDR3 is TGTGCCATCAGTGCGGACAGGGGTTCTGGGGCCAACGTCCTGACTTTC. This codes for CAISADRGSGANVLTF.

V gene TRBV11-2 combines with J gene TRBJ1-6; D unclear. The V gene's germline CDR1 is SGHAT and CDR2 FQNNGV. This CDR3 contains 15 residues. The V end was cut by 0 bases, the J end by 13 bases, with 16 bases between. The CDR3 DNA sequence: TGTGCCAGCAGCTTAGATCTAGGCCCCGGAGTTCCCCTCCACTTT. Its translation: CASSLDLGPGVPLHF.